The 24 T cell receptor beta chains in this list originate from one sample, sequenced in a study of OX40 agonist ivuxolimab in advanced cancers. The data were produced by immunoSEQ multiplex PCR, yet TCRdb's version contains in-frame clones alone and is incomplete. The repertoire includes about 72,000 clones, about 90% of them detected once, and more than 2.5% sits in the top ten. The sample consisted of CD4+ or CD8+ T cells sorted from blood, taken in a trial of the OX40 agonist ivuxolimab. Source of these receptors: an adult with an advanced solid tumor such as melanoma, head and neck, liver or kidney cancer.

The CDR3 bases are TGTGCCAGTGCGCCGGGACAGAACACTGAAGCTTTCTTT. Translating it yields CASAPGQNTEAFF. The chain is built from TRBV18 and TRBJ1-1; tentative D call: TRBD1 (6 bases). Germline assignment: CDR1 KGHSH and CDR2 LQKENI. The CDR3 runs to 13 residues. V was pared by 9 bases and J by 1 base, with 12 bases between. The variable domain in full, with the rest retrieved from reference TRBV18 and TRBJ1-1, is NAGVMQNPRHLVRRRGQEARLRCSPMKGHSHVYWYRQLPEEGLKFMVYLQKENIIDESGMPKERFSAEFPKEGPSILRIQQVVRGDSAAYFCASAPGQNTEAFFGQGTRLTVV.

This clone occurred once. This chain uses TRBV6-1 with TRBJ1-1; TRBD1 is a possible D gene (6 bases). In germline, CDR1 is MNHNS, CDR2 SASEGT. V was shortened by 5 bases and J by 11 bases, with 12 bases between the two germline ends. The CDR3 extends over 11 amino acids. CDR3 in DNA: TGTGCCAGCAGTAGACAGGTCACGGCTTTCTTT. This translates into CASSRQVTAFF.

This chain joins TRBV18 and TRBJ2-7, with D possibly being TRBD1 (6 bases). The CDR3 has 14 amino acids. Germline-derived CDR1 and CDR2 are KGHSH and LQKENI. Trimming cost V 3 bases and J 5 bases, with 14 bases left between them. The chain's CDR3 is CASSPTGISNEQYF. Here the CDR3 DNA reads TGTGCCAGCTCACCTACAGGGATTTCTAACGAGCAGTACTTC.

The V call is TRBV6-5, the J call TRBJ1-1, with a tentative D call TRBD1 (5 bases). The germline V and J ends were trimmed by 3 bases and 0 bases, with 11 bases remaining between them. Germline V CDR1 and CDR2: MNHEY, SVGAGI. The CDR3 totals 15 residues. The CDR3 protein is CASSYGGTLNTEAFF. CDR3 bases: TGTGCCAGCAGTTATGGTGGGACGTTGAACACTGAAGCTTTCTTT.

The CDR3 protein is CASSGRRHIQYF. The CDR3 region has the DNA TGTGCCAGCTCGGGCCGGCGGCACATTCAGTACTTC. The rearrangement links TRBV21-1 to TRBJ2-4. TRBV21-1 has pseudogene status. The CDR3 contains 12 residues.

The chain combines TRBV5-4 with TRBJ2-3; 8 bases align to TRBD2. The CDR3 is 16 residues long. Germline V lookup: CDR1 SGHNT, CDR2 YYREEE (reference sequence). Trimming removed 0 bases from V and 4 bases from J; junction bases left unmatched: 7. CDR3 bases: TGTGCCAGCAGCTTGGCTTGGACTAGCAGGGCAGATACGCAGTATTTT. Residues: CASSLAWTSRADTQYF.

J is TRBJ2-1 and V is TRBV27; TRBD1 might be the D (5 bases). Germline V gene data show CDR1 as MNHEY and CDR2 as SMNVEV (reference sequence). The CDR3 runs to 18 residues. Trimming removed 5 bases from V and 7 bases from J, with 27 bases in between. CDR3 sequence (DNA): TGTGCCAGCAGTCGCCACCCACACCGGGTCCTCAGGGAAAATGAGCAGTTCTTC. This sequence encodes CASSRHPHRVLRENEQFF.

This clone came up once. The gene calls are TRBV14 and TRBJ2-2, with D hard to call. Germline loops: CDR1 SGHDN, CDR2 FVKESK. V was trimmed by 2 bases and J by 9 bases, leaving 13 bases between them. This CDR3 has 14 amino acids. CDR3 in amino acids: CASSQSTARWELFF. CDR3 sequence (DNA): TGTGCCAGCAGCCAAAGCACCGCAAGGTGGGAGCTGTTTTTT.

The chain carries TRBV7-9 and TRBJ2-3, with 9 bases identical to TRBD2. The V segment lost 1 base and the J segment 1 base; nucleotides outside the gene matches: 3. The CDR3 extends over 16 amino acids. Germline CDR1 reads SEHNR; CDR2 reads FQNEAQ (reference sequence). In DNA, the CDR3 is TGTGCCAGCAGCTTAGGGACTAGCGAACGCACAGATACGCAGTATTTT. Translated: CASSLGTSERTDTQYF.

This clone has only one observation. The CDR3 here is CASSPGTYSYEQYF. For the CDR3, the DNA is TGTGCCAGCAGTCCCGGGACCTACTCCTACGAGCAGTACTTC. The chain couples TRBV28 to TRBJ2-7; D may correspond to TRBD1 or TRBD2 (5 bases each). Germline V CDR1 and CDR2: MDHEN, SYDVKM. With 5 bases removed from V and 0 bases from J, the gap between germline ends came to 11 bases. The CDR3 has 14 residues.

The chain is built from TRBV15 and TRBJ2-1, with D perhaps TRBD1 or TRBD2 (5 bases each). Germline V gene lookup returns CDR1 LNHNV and CDR2 YYDKDF (reference sequence). This CDR3 has 15 residues. Trimming left V 5 bases short and J 2 bases short, with 13 bases between. The CDR3 DNA reads TGTGCCACCAGCCTCGCCCCGGGGCCCTACAATGAGCAGTTCTTC. It yields the protein CATSLAPGPYNEQFF.

V is TRBV29-1 and J is TRBJ2-3; D gene unclear. The ends were cut back, 8 bases at V and 5 bases at J, with 11 bases in the middle. The CDR3 has 11 amino acids. Germline CDR1 reads SQVTM; CDR2 reads ANQGSEA. The CDR3 is CSSPLGDTQYF. The DNA of the CDR3 is TGCAGCTCCCCCCTAGGAGATACGCAGTATTTT.

V is TRBV2 and J is TRBJ1-2; 7 nucleotides agree with TRBD1. The CDR3 has 13 residues. The germline CDR1 and CDR2 sequences are SNHLY and FYNNEI. Unmatched junction bases numbered 3, after V lost 5 bases and J lost 3 bases. The chain's CDR3 is CASSQTGDYGYTF. The CDR3 nucleotides are TGTGCCAGCAGTCAAACAGGGGACTATGGCTACACCTTC. Looking up the rest from reference TRBV2 and TRBJ1-2 gives the full variable domain: EPEVTQTPSHQVTQMGQEVILRCVPISNHLYFYWYRQILGQKVEFLVSFYNNEISEKSEIFDDQFSVERPDGSNFTLKIRSTKLEDSAMYFCASSQTGDYGYTFGSGTRLTVV.

The chain has TRBV28 and TRBJ1-2; D may be TRBD1 (6 bases). Germline lookup yields CDR1 MDHEN and CDR2 SYDVKM. The germline V and J ends were trimmed by 7 bases and 3 bases, with 21 bases remaining between them. This CDR3 comprises 16 residues. The CDR3 DNA sequence: TGTGCCAGCACTCTCGACCCCACGGGGGCTCACTATGGCTACACCTTC. It encodes CASTLDPTGAHYGYTF.

The rearrangement joins TRBV28 to TRBJ1-2; D not certain. CDR3 length equals 14 residues. Germline assignment: CDR1 MDHEN and CDR2 SYDVKM. Between the trimmed V and J ends, which lost 8 bases and 0 bases, there was a span of 13 bases. The CDR3 DNA is TGTGCCAGCGGACGGTGGACCACTAACTATGGCTACACCTTC. Amino acid sequence: CASGRWTTNYGYTF.

This clone was detected only a few times. V is TRBV5-4 and J is TRBJ1-1, with TRBD1 matching over 8 bases. V shed 0 bases, J shed 5 bases, and the junction held 3 bases outside the gene matches. This CDR3 is 14 amino acids long. Germline V gene lookup returns CDR1 SGHNT and CDR2 YYREEE (reference sequence). The CDR3: CASSLDRGSTEAFF. The CDR3 DNA reads as TGTGCCAGCAGCTTGGACAGGGGGAGTACTGAAGCTTTCTTT.

The sample holds a few counts of this clone. This chain connects TRBV10-1 to TRBJ1-1; D is unclear. V lost 4 bases, J lost 8 bases, and 14 bases lay in between. Germline CDR1 is WNHNN and CDR2 is SYGVQD (reference sequence). The CDR3 runs 13 residues. DNA of the CDR3: TGCGCCAGCAGTGTCGACGGTCTAGACGAAGCTTTCTTT. Amino acid sequence: CASSVDGLDEAFF.

V gene TRBV10-3 combines with J gene TRBJ2-2; 9 bases fit TRBD2. Germline CDR1 is ENHRY and CDR2 is SYGVKD. Unmatched junction bases numbered 14, after V lost 8 bases and J lost 7 bases. This CDR3 comprises 16 residues. The CDR3, as DNA: TGTGCCATCGCGAGTAATAGCGGGAGTGGACACGGGGAGCTGTTTTTT. As protein: CAIASNSGSGHGELFF.

The chain combines TRBV6-6 with TRBJ1-2, with TRBD1 as a possible D gene (6 bases). CDR3 length: 14 amino acids. Germline loops: CDR1 MNHNY, CDR2 SVGAGI (reference sequence). Trimming took 6 bases from V and 4 from J, leaving 15 bases between them. The CDR3, as DNA: TGTGCCAGCAGCCATTGGACAGAATCCTATGGCTACACCTTC. This sequence encodes CASSHWTESYGYTF.

The chain combines TRBV19 with TRBJ1-5, with 8 positions matching TRBD1. With V trimmed by 8 bases and J by 4 bases, 16 bases remained unmatched. The CDR3 has 17 amino acids. The germline V gene has CDR1 LNHDA and CDR2 SQIVND (reference sequence). This chain's CDR3 is CASRSGGAWSENQPQHF. CDR3 coding DNA: TGTGCCAGTCGGTCAGGGGGCGCTTGGTCCGAAAATCAGCCCCAGCATTTT.

This clone came up once. The CDR3 protein is CASSDRGNSNQPQHF. The CDR3 nucleotides are TGTGCCAGTAGTGACAGGGGTAATAGCAATCAGCCCCAGCATTTT. V and J are TRBV19 and TRBJ1-5; 8 bases line up with TRBD1. This CDR3 comprises 15 residues. CDR1 is LNHDA and CDR2 is SQIVND in the germline V gene (reference sequence). The ends lost 5 bases at V and 0 bases at J; junction bases unmatched: 3. Full variable domain (missing parts from reference TRBV19 and TRBJ1-5): DGGITQSPKYLFRKEGQNVTLSCEQNLNHDAMYWYRQDPGQGLRLIYYSQIVNDFQKGDIAEGYSVSREKKESFPLTVTSAQKNPTAFYLCASSDRGNSNQPQHFGDGTRLSIL.

The chain couples TRBV19 to TRBJ1-2; D is perhaps TRBD1 (5 bases). The CDR3 totals 13 residues. Trimming removed 3 bases from V and 7 bases from J, with 12 bases in between. Germline assignment: CDR1 LNHDA and CDR2 SQIVND (reference sequence). The DNA for the CDR3 is TGTGCCAGTAGTATGTTGGGGCAGCTTGGCTACACCTTC. Its translation is CASSMLGQLGYTF.

V usage is TRBV6-5 and J usage is TRBJ1-6, with 9 bases lining up with TRBD1. The CDR3 loop spans 13 amino acids. After removal of 10 bases from V and 10 bases from J, the junction contained 8 bases not matched to a gene. CDR1 is MNHEY, CDR2 SVGAGI, per germline. CDR3 protein: CATLTGGKSPLHF. CDR3 DNA sequence: TGTGCCACCCTGACAGGGGGGAAATCACCCCTCCACTTT.

The CDR3 DNA follows: TGTGCCAGCAGCTTAGTAGGGGCCAGCTCCCACACCATATATTTT. As protein: CASSLVGASSHTIYF. The chain combines TRBV7-2 with TRBJ1-3, with D perhaps TRBD1 (5 bases). Germline V gene data show CDR1 as SGHTA and CDR2 as FQGNSA. V was pared by 1 base and J by 8 bases, with 15 bases between. The length of the CDR3 is 15 residues.